These 27 T cell receptor beta chains were sequenced from one sample in a study of cytomegalovirus exposure and HLA in healthy donors. Profiled with immunoSEQ multiplex PCR; TCRdb holds only in-frame clones, not every one. The sample lists 150,000 to 200,000 clones; around nine tenths were seen once. Sequencing was performed on PBMCs. The receptors here all came from a man between 18 and 29 years old in good health and CMV-seronegative.

The chain joins TRBV4-1 to TRBJ2-5, with 8 bases matching TRBD1. CDR3 length equals 15 residues. V was pared by 1 base and J by 3 bases, with 4 bases of the junction left unmatched. Germline V gene sequence: CDR1 MGHRA, CDR2 YSYEKL. The CDR3 loop is CASSQVLDREETQYF. In nucleotides, the CDR3 is TGCGCCAGCAGCCAAGTTCTGGACAGGGAAGAGACCCAGTACTTC.

The chain recombines TRBV21-1 with TRBJ2-2; TRBD1 was called by the table and not checked on the DNA. TRBV21-1 is a recognized pseudogene. The CDR3 totals 14 residues. CDR3 residues: CASSGQGNTGELFF. CDR3 nucleotide sequence: TGTGCCAGCAGTGGGCAGGGTAACACCGGGGAGCTGTTTTTT.

CDR3 amino acids: CASSILTGPQHF. The CDR3 nucleotides are TGTGCCAGTAGTATACTTACGGGGCCCCAGCATTTT. The chain has TRBV19 and TRBJ1-5; D unclear. Germline lookup yields CDR1 LNHDA and CDR2 SQIVND (reference sequence). Trimming took 2 bases from V and 9 from J, leaving 8 bases between them. The CDR3 is made up of 12 amino acids.

V gene TRBV7-9 combines with J gene TRBJ2-2, with D possibly matching TRBD1 (6 bases). Germline CDR1 is SEHNR and CDR2 is FQNEAQ (reference sequence). Trimming stripped 1 base from V and 0 bases from J, with 12 bases between. CDR3 length: 17 residues. The CDR3 DNA sequence: TGTGCCAGCAGCTTAGGTTTCCGGGACACGAACACCGGGGAGCTGTTTTTT. It codes for CASSLGFRDTNTGELFF.

To note about this clone: A single base separates this from a much larger clone, so it may be a read error. The V call is TRBV5-1, the J call TRBJ1-4; 8 nucleotides match TRBD1. With 3 bases clipped from V and 0 bases from J, the junction kept 1 base outside the gene matches. The CDR3 is 15 residues long. Germline V CDR1 and CDR2: SGHRS, YFSETQ. The CDR3 loop is CASSSQGATNEKLFF. CDR3 DNA sequence: TGCGCCAGCAGCTCACAGGGGGCAACTAATGAAAAACTGTTTTTT. The full variable domain, in which reference TRBV5-1 and TRBJ1-4 provide the parts outside the CDR3, is KAGVTQTPRYLIKTRGQQVTLSCSPISGHRSVSWYQQTPGQGLQFLFEYFSETQRNKGNFPGRFSGRQFSNSRSEMNVSTLELGDSALYLCASSSQGATNEKLFFGSGTQLSVL.

The chain links TRBV5-1 to TRBJ1-2; D is undetermined. This CDR3 comprises 15 residues. V lost 0 bases to trimming and J lost 5 bases, with 14 bases between them. CDR1 and CDR2 from the germline V gene are SGHRS and YFSETQ. This CDR3 is CASSLAREPRYGYTF. The CDR3 DNA reads TGCGCCAGCAGCTTGGCTAGGGAGCCGAGGTATGGCTACACCTTC.

The rearrangement links TRBV19 to TRBJ1-5; tentatively, D is TRBD1 (5 bases). Germline CDR1 and CDR2: LNHDA and SQIVND (reference sequence). This CDR3 comprises 14 residues. V was pared by 5 bases and J by 6 bases, with 14 bases between. CDR3 in amino acids: CASSCSRVCQPQHF. The CDR3 coding sequence is TGTGCCAGTAGTTGTAGCAGGGTGTGTCAGCCCCAGCATTTT.

V usage is TRBV5-1 and J usage is TRBJ1-1, with D tentatively TRBD1 (5 bases). The CDR3 loop spans 15 amino acids. Between the trimmed V and J ends, which lost 2 bases and 6 bases, there was a span of 17 bases. CDR1 and CDR2 from the germline V gene are SGHRS and YFSETQ. CDR3 sequence (DNA): TGCGCCAGCAGCTTCGTTGGCGGGGCCGAGGCTGAAGCTTTCTTT. It specifies CASSFVGGAEAEAFF.

The chain uses TRBV2 and TRBJ2-4, with a possible D match to TRBD1 (5 bases). The V gene lost 11 bases and the J gene lost 1 base, with 15 bases spanning the gap. From germline, CDR1 is SNHLY and CDR2 FYNNEI. The CDR3 has 14 amino acids. CDR3 bases: TGTGCCTATACGGCAGGGCGGGCCAAAAACATTCAGTACTTC. This gives the protein CAYTAGRAKNIQYF.

The chain joins TRBV4-1 to TRBJ2-7; a possible D gene is TRBD2 (6 bases). The CDR3 totals 16 residues. CDR1 and CDR2 (germline): MGHRA, YSYEKL. V was cut by 1 base and J by 2 bases, with 15 bases left in between. Here the CDR3 DNA reads TGCGCCAGCAGCCAAGGAGTTGGGGGGAGACCCTACGAGCAGTACTTC. It translates to CASSQGVGGRPYEQYF.

The CDR3 here is CASSAYGSQETQYF. CDR3 coding DNA: TGTGCCAGCAGCGCCTATGGGAGCCAAGAGACCCAGTACTTC. The chain has TRBV9 and TRBJ2-5; D possibly corresponds to TRBD2 (5 bases). The CDR3 is 14 residues long. Trimming took 3 bases from V and 1 from J, leaving 10 bases between them. Germline V gives CDR1 SGDLS, CDR2 YYNGEE.

The genes are TRBV5-4 and TRBJ2-5; TRBD1 matches at 9 bases. Trimming removed 3 bases from V and 5 bases from J; junction bases left unmatched: 5. The V gene's germline CDR1 is SGHNT and CDR2 YYREEE (reference sequence). This CDR3 has 14 residues. The CDR3 protein is CASSWGTGRETQYF. CDR3 nucleotide sequence: TGTGCCAGCAGCTGGGGGACAGGGAGGGAGACCCAGTACTTC.

This sequence joins TRBV2 and TRBJ2-3; 8 positions agree with TRBD2. The CDR3 has 15 amino acids. The germline gives CDR1 SNHLY, CDR2 FYNNEI. J lost 4 bases, V lost 1 base, and 4 bases had no gene match. The CDR3 DNA follows: TGTGCCAGCAGTGAAGGGACTAGCATGGCAGATACGCAGTATTTT. This codes for CASSEGTSMADTQYF.

This clone has just one count. The chain combines TRBV19 with TRBJ2-4; 9 nucleotides line up with TRBD2. The V and J ends lost 10 bases and 2 bases, in that order; junction bases with no gene match: 3. This CDR3 is built from 13 residues. The germline gives CDR1 LNHDA, CDR2 SQIVND (reference sequence). The chain's CDR3 is CATAGGPKNIQYF. The DNA for the CDR3 is TGTGCCACAGCGGGGGGCCCCAAAAACATTCAGTACTTC.

The J gene is TRBJ2-3, the V gene TRBV7-2; D is possibly TRBD2 (7 bases). V dropped 8 bases and J dropped 4 bases, with 19 bases sitting between them. This CDR3 has 15 amino acids. The germline V gene has CDR1 SGHTA and CDR2 FQGNSA. The CDR3 spells CASGLDVGGADTQYF. The CDR3 DNA follows: TGTGCCAGCGGACTCGACGTAGGGGGGGCAGATACGCAGTATTTT.

The J gene is TRBJ2-7, the V gene TRBV14; the match to TRBD1 covers 11 bases. CDR1 SGHDN and CDR2 FVKESK come from the germline V gene. Trimming at V came to 4 bases and at J to 7 bases, leaving 3 bases not matched to a gene. This CDR3 has 13 amino acids. The CDR3 region is CASSPDRGREQYF. The CDR3 nucleotides read TGTGCCAGCAGCCCGGACAGGGGGCGGGAGCAGTACTTC. The variable domain in full, completed from reference TRBV14 and TRBJ2-7, reads EAGVTQFPSHSVIEKGQTVTLRCDPISGHDNLYWYRRVMGKEIKFLLHFVKESKQDESGMPNNRFLAERTGGTYSTLKVQPAELEDSGVYFCASSPDRGREQYFGPGTRLTVT.

The chain is built from TRBV4-1 and TRBJ2-3, with 8 positions matching TRBD2. The germline V gene encodes CDR1 MGHRA and CDR2 YSYEKL. After removal of 1 base from V and 4 bases from J, the junction contained 7 bases not matched to a gene. This CDR3 region has 16 residues. Here the CDR3 reads CASSQVRGGHADTQYF. In nucleotides, the CDR3 is TGCGCCAGCAGCCAAGTCCGGGGGGGTCACGCAGATACGCAGTATTTT.

The chain joins TRBV28 to TRBJ2-1; perhaps TRBD1 as D (5 bases). CDR3 length: 17 residues. V dropped 3 bases and J dropped 6 bases, with 21 bases sitting between them. Germline lookup yields CDR1 MDHEN and CDR2 SYDVKM. CDR3 amino acids: CASSFFNGANLGNEQFF. DNA of the CDR3: TGTGCCAGCAGTTTTTTTAATGGGGCTAATCTTGGCAATGAGCAGTTCTTC. The full variable domain, with the rest looked up from reference TRBV28 and TRBJ2-1, is DVKVTQSSRYLVKRTGEKVFLECVQDMDHENMFWYRQDPGLGLRLIYFSYDVKMKEKGDIPEGYSVSREKKERFSLILESASTNQTSMYLCASSFFNGANLGNEQFFGPGTRLTVL.

This rearrangement joins TRBV4-3 to TRBJ2-7, with a tentative D call TRBD1 (7 bases). The CDR3 runs 15 residues. Germline loops: CDR1 LGHNA, CDR2 YSLEER. Trimming removed 3 bases from V and 7 bases from J, with 19 bases in between. CDR3 protein: CASSHGDRERGEQYF. CDR3 in DNA: TGCGCCAGCAGCCACGGAGACAGGGAACGGGGGGAGCAGTACTTC.

The CDR3, as DNA: TGCAGCGTACGAACAGGGGTAGCTAACTATGGCTACACCTTC. Its protein product is CSVRTGVANYGYTF. The chain couples TRBV29-1 to TRBJ1-2; TRBD1 matches 7 bases. The V gene's germline CDR1 is SQVTM and CDR2 ANQGSEA. V was pared by 6 bases and J by 0 bases, with 7 bases of the junction left unmatched. There are 14 residues in the CDR3.

The V gene is TRBV10-3, the J gene TRBJ1-2; D is unclear. Trimming shortened V by 8 bases and J by 4 bases, and 14 bases separated the two germline ends. CDR3 length: 13 residues. Looked up from germline, CDR1 is ENHRY and CDR2 is SYGVKD. The CDR3 nucleotides read TGTGCCATCTTAGGACTCACCTCCTATGGCTACACCTTC. Its translation: CAILGLTSYGYTF.

The chain is built from TRBV28 and TRBJ2-7, with 7 bases aligning to TRBD1. Germline values: CDR1 MDHEN, CDR2 SYDVKM. This CDR3 spans 14 amino acids. After removal of 6 bases from V and 5 bases from J, the junction contained 10 bases not matched to a gene. CDR3 in DNA: TGTGCCAGCAGAAGCCATGACAGGGTACACGAGCAGTACGTC. This gives the protein CASRSHDRVHEQYV.

Worth noting for this clone: The sample contains more than one DNA sequence encoding this CDR3. The chain carries TRBV28 and TRBJ1-1; no clear D. This CDR3 contains 12 residues. Germline CDR1 reads MDHEN; CDR2 reads SYDVKM. With 4 bases removed from V and 2 bases from J, the gap between germline ends came to 5 bases. CDR3 in amino acids: CASSSSNTEAFF. The CDR3 DNA sequence: TGTGCCAGCAGTTCCAGTAACACTGAAGCTTTCTTT.

The chain couples TRBV10-3 to TRBJ1-2; D is ambiguous. The CDR3 loop spans 13 amino acids. V lost 4 bases and J 2 bases, leaving 8 bases between the germline ends. Germline V lookup: CDR1 ENHRY, CDR2 SYGVKD. The CDR3 DNA is TGTGCCATCAGTGCACAGATCAACTATGGCTACACCTTC. It yields the protein CAISAQINYGYTF.

This chain uses TRBV25-1 with TRBJ2-7; maybe TRBD1 (8 bases). The ends were cut back, 3 bases at V and 0 bases at J, with 12 bases in the middle. CDR3 size: 15 residues. Germline values: CDR1 MGHDK, CDR2 SYGVNS. CDR3 sequence (DNA): TGTGCCAGCAGTGAGACAGGGGACTACTCCTACGAGCAGTACTTC. It specifies CASSETGDYSYEQYF.

The V gene is TRBV6-1, the J gene TRBJ2-4, with D possibly TRBD1 on 6 matching bases. This CDR3 region has 15 residues. Looked up from germline, CDR1 is MNHNS and CDR2 is SASEGT. Trimming took 4 bases from V and 2 from J, leaving 12 bases between them. The CDR3 is CASSGPQGTKNIQYF. DNA of the CDR3: TGTGCCAGCAGTGGCCCACAGGGTACCAAAAACATTCAGTACTTC.

The chain joins TRBV15 to TRBJ1-2, with TRBD1 identical over 9 bases. Germline values: CDR1 LNHNV, CDR2 YYDKDF (reference sequence). Trimming at V came to 9 bases and at J to 6 bases, leaving 2 bases not matched to a gene. The length of the CDR3 is 11 residues. The CDR3 sequence: CATRQGDGYTF. The CDR3 bases are TGTGCCACTCGACAGGGGGATGGCTACACCTTC.